This T cell receptor (beta chain) was sequenced during a study of cytomegalovirus exposure and HLA in healthy donors. General study results and limits: Donor immune exposure was known only as CMV serostatus.

In the PCR, 60 Vbeta and 13 Jbeta primers were used. This table comes from immunoSEQ multiplex PCR, and its TCRdb copy is limited to in-frame clones, with some not included. Altogether approximately 190,000 clones are present, over 65% being singletons, with the ten largest covering roughly 2.6%. With respect to this clone: Its cognate antigen is unknown.

V dropped 7 bases and J dropped 5; count of bases not matched to a gene: 4. Germline-derived CDR1 and CDR2 are SNHLY and FYNNEI. The CDR3 consists of 14 residues. The clonotype comes from a woman aged 50 to 60 in good health and CMV-seropositive. The chain links TRBV2 to TRBJ2-1; TRBD1 agrees at 11 bases. Input material: PBMCs. CDR3 sequence reads: CASMGTGGNNEQFF. CDR3 DNA sequence: TGTGCCAGCATGGGGACAGGGGGAAACAATGAGCAGTTCTTC.